This TCR beta chain appears in the sequencing data of a study of CD8 T cells in ankylosing spondylitis. Notes on the study in general: Previous work reported some of these motif variants in the synovial fluid and blood of reactive arthritis. Matched synovial fluid from ankylosing spondylitis patients was reported to be enriched for disease-linked clones.

Quantitative 5'-RACE with molecular barcodes was used to make the TCR beta libraries. Each CDR3 protein gets one entry after TCRdb re-called the 5' RACE reads with MiXCR. The sample holds some 300,000 distinct CDR3 sequences; 20% to 25% are singletons and the top ten take roughly 3.6%. This clonotype has just a few counts. Its cognate antigen is unknown. CDR3 size: 15 residues. V was pared by 3 bases and J by 4 bases, with 12 bases between. Germline lookup yields CDR1 LGHNA and CDR2 YSLEER. Input material: blood, either unsorted or a sorted T cell fraction (not recorded which). The TCR originated in a female donor with ankylosing spondylitis or in good health (not recorded which). This chain links TRBV4-3 with TRBJ1-4; D gene uncertain. In nucleotides, the CDR3 is TGCGCCAGCAGCCAGGTGGTGGGGATTAATGAAAAACTGTTTTTT. This gives the protein CASSQVVGINEKLFF.